The following is a T cell receptor beta chain sequence with its context. What it recognizes is unknown. Repertoires were generated with immunoSEQ multiplex PCR, while TCRdb's copy carries only in-frame clones and drops some. The sample contains 45,000 to 50,000 clones, roughly three quarters of which appear only once. This entry is derived from a study of T cells in tumors after PD-1 blockade. Study-wide context: Each patient got pembrolizumab 200 mg every 3 weeks or cemiplimab 350 mg every 2 weeks. Some patients also took daily vismodegib 150 mg during anti-PD-1 treatment.

Findings and limits, study-wide: Blood contained roughly two fifths of the tumor's TCR clonotypes.

The TCR was taken from a human donor with advanced basal cell or squamous cell carcinoma (not recorded which). The sample in question was PBMCs, obtained before anti-PD-1 therapy.

For the CDR3, the DNA is TGCAGCGTTGAAGGCAGGATCCGACAGGGAAATGAGCAGTTCTTC. This codes for CSVEGRIRQGNEQFF. V and J are TRBV29-1 and TRBJ2-1; 7 bases line up with TRBD1. From germline, CDR1 is SQVTM and CDR2 ANQGSEA. CDR3 length equals 15 residues. The V gene end was trimmed by 1 base and the J gene end by 7 bases; junction bases not matched to a gene: 10.